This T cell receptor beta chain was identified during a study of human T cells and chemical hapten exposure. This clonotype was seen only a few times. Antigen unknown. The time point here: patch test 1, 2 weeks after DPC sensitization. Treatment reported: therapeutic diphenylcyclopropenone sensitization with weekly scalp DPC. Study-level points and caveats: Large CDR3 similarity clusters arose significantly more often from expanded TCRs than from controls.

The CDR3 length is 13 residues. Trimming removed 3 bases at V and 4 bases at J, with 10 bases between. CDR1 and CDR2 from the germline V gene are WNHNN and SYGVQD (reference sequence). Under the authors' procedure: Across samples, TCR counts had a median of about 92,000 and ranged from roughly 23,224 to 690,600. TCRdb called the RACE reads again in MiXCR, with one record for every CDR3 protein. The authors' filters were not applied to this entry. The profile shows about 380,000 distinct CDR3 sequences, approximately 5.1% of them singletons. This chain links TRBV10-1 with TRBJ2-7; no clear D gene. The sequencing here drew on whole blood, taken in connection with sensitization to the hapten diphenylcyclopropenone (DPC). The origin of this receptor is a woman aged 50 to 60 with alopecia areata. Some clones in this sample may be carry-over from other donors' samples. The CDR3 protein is CASSEGPVYEQYF. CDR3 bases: TGCGCCAGCAGTGAAGGTCCAGTTTACGAGCAGTACTTC.